This T cell receptor beta chain was sequenced for a study of identifying expanded T cells in peripheral blood. About this clone: The antigen remains undetermined.

Overall study findings and caveats: Variance in clone template counts between approximately two-week samples significantly increased with total template count across all healthy donors. Over approximately two and four weeks, about 15 and 19 clones changed, versus approximately 1.1 between replicates.

During the collection period, no donor immune events like infections were recorded. With 6 bases clipped from V and 5 bases from J, the junction kept 8 bases outside the gene matches. Germline V CDR1 and CDR2: MDHEN, SYDVKM. The CDR3 consists of 15 residues. Profiling relied on immunoSEQ multiplex PCR, and the TCRdb table lists in-frame clones only, not all of them. The sample contains 84,000 or so clones, about 88% of which appear only once. Source material: blood. The source of this sequence is a person between 18 and 69 years old in good health. The chain couples TRBV28 to TRBJ1-4; 8 nucleotides agree with TRBD1. The CDR3 sequence is CASSTPGGKNEKLFF. CDR3 nucleotide sequence: TGTGCCAGCAGCACCCCAGGGGGCAAAAATGAAAAACTGTTTTTT.